Each of the 22 T cell receptor beta chains below was sequenced from the same sample in a study of blood T cell repertoires in COVID-19. Data came from immunoSEQ multiplex PCR; TCRdb stores just in-frame clones and leaves some out. The sample consists of around 150,000 clones, around 82% of them appearing once. The material sequenced was peripheral blood. The origin of the receptors is a woman between 40 and 55 years old with COVID-19, enrolled during active disease.

This clone has a handful of counts. The chain couples TRBV13 to TRBJ2-1; 8 bases line up with TRBD2. V dropped 4 bases and J dropped 0; count of bases not matched to a gene: 5. The CDR3 has 16 amino acids. The germline V gene has CDR1 PRHDT and CDR2 FYEKMQ (reference sequence). The CDR3 DNA is TGTGCCAGCAGCTATAAAAGCGGGGGCTCCTACAATGAGCAGTTCTTC. This codes for CASSYKSGGSYNEQFF.

The chain carries TRBV28 and TRBJ2-1, with 9 positions matching TRBD2. Germline V gene lookup returns CDR1 MDHEN and CDR2 SYDVKM. The CDR3 has 15 residues. The J segment lost 4 bases and the V segment lost 5 bases, leaving 6 bases of the junction unmatched. Here the CDR3 reads CASSPRLAAYNEQFF. The CDR3 DNA is TGTGCCAGCAGTCCTCGACTAGCGGCATACAATGAGCAGTTCTTC.

V is TRBV4-1 and J is TRBJ2-1, with D possibly being TRBD2 (5 bases). Per the germline V gene, CDR1 is MGHRA and CDR2 is YSYEKL. V lost 0 bases to trimming and J lost 9 bases, with 33 bases between them. The CDR3 extends over 21 amino acids. CDR3 DNA: TGCGCCAGCAGCCAAGATCGAACAGAGGGTCAAGTACTTGGCAAGTACGGTGAGCAGTTCTTC. Protein product: CASSQDRTEGQVLGKYGEQFF.

V and J are TRBV18 and TRBJ1-3; no reliable D call. Germline lookup yields CDR1 KGHSH and CDR2 LQKENI. CDR3 length: 13 residues. V gave up 4 bases and J gave up 2 bases, with 6 bases separating them. DNA for the CDR3: TGTGCCAGCTCACGGGGAGCTGGAAACACCATATATTTT. It translates to CASSRGAGNTIYF.

This clone was seen a handful of times. The chain recombines TRBV7-9 with TRBJ1-3; D is undetermined. This CDR3 comprises 14 residues. Trimming removed 5 bases at V and 0 bases at J, with 8 bases between. The V gene's germline CDR1 is SEHNR and CDR2 FQNEAQ (reference sequence). This chain's CDR3 is CASSGGASGNTIYF. The CDR3 nucleotides are TGTGCCAGCAGCGGAGGAGCCTCTGGAAACACCATATATTTT.

V gene TRBV7-6 combines with J gene TRBJ2-1, with 10 bases identical to TRBD2. The CDR3 totals 16 residues. V was pared by 5 bases and J by 5 bases, with 9 bases of the junction left unmatched. Looked up from germline, CDR1 is SGHVS and CDR2 is FNYEAQ. DNA of the CDR3: TGTGCCAGCAGCCCCGAGTCGGGACTAGCGAACAATGAGCAGTTCTTC. As protein: CASSPESGLANNEQFF.

This chain joins TRBV10-2 and TRBJ1-6, with D possibly TRBD1 on 5 matching bases. Germline V gene data show CDR1 as WSHSY and CDR2 as SAAADI. CDR3 length: 16 amino acids. V gave up 8 bases and J gave up 9 bases, with 23 bases separating them. CDR3 in amino acids: CASALYSRVRSSPLHF. In DNA form, the CDR3 reads TGCGCCAGCGCACTGTACTCCAGGGTTAGGAGTTCACCCCTCCACTTT.

This clone was found a few times. This sequence joins TRBV5-1 and TRBJ2-2; a possible D gene is TRBD2 (5 bases). Trimming removed 4 bases from V and 6 bases from J, with 10 bases in between. CDR3 size: 13 residues. Germline CDR1 SGHRS, CDR2 YFSETQ. The CDR3 nucleotides are TGCGCCAGCAGCATGGCCGGGGCCGGGGAGCTGTTTTTT. It is translated as CASSMAGAGELFF. Full variable domain (outside the CDR3, taken from reference TRBV5-1 and TRBJ2-2): KAGVTQTPRYLIKTRGQQVTLSCSPISGHRSVSWYQQTPGQGLQFLFEYFSETQRNKGNFPGRFSGRQFSNSRSEMNVSTLELGDSALYLCASSMAGAGELFFGEGSRLTVL.

The V call is TRBV30, the J call TRBJ2-4; D perhaps matches TRBD2 (6 bases). Per germline, CDR1 GTSNPN and CDR2 SVGIG (reference sequence). Trimming removed 3 bases at V and 9 bases at J, with 9 bases between. This CDR3 spans 11 amino acids. The CDR3 DNA reads TGTGCCTGGAGCGGAGGGTTCATTCAGTACTTC. Translated, it gives CAWSGGFIQYF.

The rearrangement joins TRBV2 to TRBJ1-2, with D possibly matching TRBD1 (5 bases). Germline V gene data show CDR1 as SNHLY and CDR2 as FYNNEI. V lost 4 bases and J 5 bases, leaving 20 bases between the germline ends. The CDR3 has 16 amino acids. The CDR3 loop reads CASSGTQVPSIYGYTF. CDR3 nucleotide sequence: TGTGCCAGCAGTGGAACACAGGTCCCCTCTATTTATGGCTACACCTTC. Complete variable domain (other parts from reference TRBV2 and TRBJ1-2): EPEVTQTPSHQVTQMGQEVILRCVPISNHLYFYWYRQILGQKVEFLVSFYNNEISEKSEIFDDQFSVERPDGSNFTLKIRSTKLEDSAMYFCASSGTQVPSIYGYTFGSGTRLTVV.

This chain joins TRBV19 and TRBJ2-1; perhaps TRBD2 as D (6 bases). V gave up 5 bases and J gave up 5 bases, with 10 bases separating them. The CDR3 length is 13 residues. Germline CDR1 is LNHDA and CDR2 is SQIVND (reference sequence). CDR3 coding DNA: TGTGCCAGTAGTTATCGGGAGAACAATGAGCAGTTCTTC. Protein: CASSYRENNEQFF.

This chain links TRBV7-2 with TRBJ2-1; 10 nucleotides agree with TRBD2. Germline-derived CDR1 and CDR2 are SGHTA and FQGNSA. The trim removed 0 bases at V and 5 bases at J, leaving 1 base unmatched. This CDR3 has 15 amino acids. The CDR3 reads CASSLALAGNNEQFF. The CDR3 DNA reads as TGTGCCAGCAGCTTAGCACTAGCGGGAAACAATGAGCAGTTCTTC.

J is TRBJ1-2 and V is TRBV18, with D possibly being TRBD1 (5 bases). Trimming shortened V by 4 bases and J by 5 bases, and 8 bases separated the two germline ends. The germline V gene encodes CDR1 KGHSH and CDR2 LQKENI. The CDR3 is 12 amino acids. The CDR3 DNA follows: TGTGCCAGCTCACAGCGACAGTATGGCTACACCTTC. It specifies CASSQRQYGYTF.

The chain couples TRBV6-4 to TRBJ2-1; a weak D match, TRBD2 (6 bases). V was pared by 4 bases and J by 0 bases, with 10 bases between. This CDR3 spans 15 amino acids. CDR1 and CDR2 (germline): MRHNA, SNTAGT. CDR3: CASSAGVSSYNEQFF. The CDR3, as DNA: TGTGCCAGCAGTGCGGGGGTATCCTCCTACAATGAGCAGTTCTTC.

The rearrangement uses TRBV7-2 and TRBJ2-5; TRBD1 might be the D (6 bases). The CDR3 runs 13 residues. Trimming pared 5 bases from V and 3 bases from J, leaving 10 bases between. CDR1 and CDR2 from the germline V gene are SGHTA and FQGNSA. The CDR3 spells CASSKGHKETQYF. CDR3 in DNA: TGTGCCAGCAGCAAGGGACACAAAGAGACCCAGTACTTC. Full variable domain (rest looked up from reference TRBV7-2 and TRBJ2-5): GAGVSQSPSNKVTEKGKDVELRCDPISGHTALYWYRQSLGQGLEFLIYFQGNSAPDKSGLPSDRFSAERTGGSVSTLTIQRTQQEDSAVYLCASSKGHKETQYFGPGTRLLVL.

This chain joins TRBV2 and TRBJ2-4, with D uncertain. There are 14 residues in the CDR3. With 3 bases removed from V and 1 base from J, the gap between germline ends came to 7 bases. The germline CDR1 and CDR2 sequences are SNHLY and FYNNEI. CDR3 amino acids: CASSERKAKNIQYF. CDR3 bases: TGTGCCAGCAGTGAGAGGAAGGCCAAAAACATTCAGTACTTC.

CDR3 DNA sequence: TGTGCCAGCAGCCTGGGCGGGAGTAATTCCAATGAGCAGTTCTTC. Its protein product is CASSLGGSNSNEQFF. The chain is built from TRBV11-3 and TRBJ2-1; 7 nucleotides align to TRBD2. The CDR3 sequence is 15 residues long. J lost 6 bases, V lost 5 bases, and 10 bases had no gene match. Germline lookup yields CDR1 SGHNT and CDR2 YENEEA.

A few counts support this clone. The chain combines TRBV4-1 with TRBJ1-3; weak D call: TRBD1 (6 bases). Trimming cost V 1 base and J 0 bases, with 19 bases left between them. Germline V lookup: CDR1 MGHRA, CDR2 YSYEKL. CDR3 length equals 19 residues. The CDR3 DNA sequence: TGCGCCAGCAGCCAAGGCTTCGGACAGAGAACTCTCTCTGGAAACACCATATATTTT. Amino acid sequence: CASSQGFGQRTLSGNTIYF.

This clone occurred once. The rearrangement links TRBV11-2 to TRBJ1-4; no clear D gene. Germline CDR1 reads SGHAT; CDR2 reads FQNNGV. V lost 1 base and J lost 5, with 8 bases in between. This CDR3 comprises 14 residues. The CDR3 DNA follows: TGTGCCAGCAGCTTAGGATTCGGGAATGAAAAACTGTTTTTT. It is translated as CASSLGFGNEKLFF.

This clone was counted a few times. The chain joins TRBV5-4 to TRBJ1-4; 7 bases are shared with TRBD1. J gave up 8 bases and V 4 bases, and 5 bases lay outside the gene matches. Germline V gene data show CDR1 as SGHNT and CDR2 as YYREEE (reference sequence). The CDR3 totals 13 residues. CDR3 region: CASSTGQAEKLFF. The DNA for the CDR3 is TGTGCCAGCAGCACTGGACAGGCCGAAAAACTGTTTTTT.

The V call is TRBV5-6, the J call TRBJ2-2, with 7 bases fitting TRBD1. This CDR3 spans 14 amino acids. With V trimmed by 4 bases and J by 2 bases, 2 bases remained unmatched. Per germline, CDR1 SGHDT and CDR2 YYEEEE. In DNA form, the CDR3 reads TGTGCCAGCAGCCGGGACAGAAACACCGGGGAGCTGTTTTTT. Its protein product is CASSRDRNTGELFF. The full variable domain, rest sourced from reference TRBV5-6 and TRBJ2-2, is DAGVTQSPTHLIKTRGQQVTLRCSPKSGHDTVSWYQQALGQGPQFIFQYYEEEERQRGNFPDRFSGHQFPNYSSELNVNALLLGDSALYLCASSRDRNTGELFFGEGSRLTVL.

Regarding this clone: One end of the junction varies from germline; a read error may be responsible. The J gene is TRBJ2-5, the V gene TRBV7-8, with D possibly being TRBD2 (7 bases). This CDR3 comprises 17 residues. Germline assignment: CDR1 SGHVS and CDR2 FQNEAQ. The CDR3 nucleotides read TGTGCCCGCAGCCACCTGGGGGGCGGGGGCGGCGGGGAGACCCAGTACTTC. It specifies CARSHLGGGGGGETQYF.